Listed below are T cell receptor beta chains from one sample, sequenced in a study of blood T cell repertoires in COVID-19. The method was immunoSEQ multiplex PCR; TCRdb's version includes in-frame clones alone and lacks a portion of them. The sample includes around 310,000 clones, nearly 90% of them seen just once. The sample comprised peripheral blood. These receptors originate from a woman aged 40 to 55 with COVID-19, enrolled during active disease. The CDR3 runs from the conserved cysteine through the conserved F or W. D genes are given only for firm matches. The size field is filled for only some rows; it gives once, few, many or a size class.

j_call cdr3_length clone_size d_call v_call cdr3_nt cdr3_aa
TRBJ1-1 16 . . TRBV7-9 TGTGCCAGCAGCAAGGACAGCGCCCAGAGGGACACTGAAGCTTTCTTT CASSKDSAQRDTEAFF
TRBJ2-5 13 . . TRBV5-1 TGCGCCAGCAGCCGACAGCTAGAAGAGACCCAGTACTTC CASSRQLEETQYF
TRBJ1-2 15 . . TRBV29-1 TGCAGCGTTGAAGATCCGGACAGAATCAACTATGGCTACACCTTC CSVEDPDRINYGYTF
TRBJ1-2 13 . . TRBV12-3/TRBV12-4 TGTGCCAGCAGTTCTCCAGGGAACTATGGCTACACCTTC CASSSPGNYGYTF
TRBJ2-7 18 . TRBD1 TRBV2 TGTGCCAGCCGAAAAAGGGGACAGGGGGCTACTGGTACCTACGAGCAGTACTTC CASRKRGQGATGTYEQYF
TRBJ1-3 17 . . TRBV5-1 TGCGCCAGCAGCCCGACGGGGGGCGGCGGCTCTGGAAACACCATATATTTT CASSPTGGGGSGNTIYF
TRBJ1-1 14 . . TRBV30 TGTGCCTGGAGTGTTGAGGCAGAGAACACTGAAGCTTTCTTT CAWSVEAENTEAFF
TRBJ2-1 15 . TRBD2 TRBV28 TGTGCCAGCAGACTTAGCGGGGGGGCCAACAATGAGCAGTTCTTC CASRLSGGANNEQFF
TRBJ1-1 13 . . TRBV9 TGTGCCAGCAGCGCCACAGGGAGCGCTGAAGCTTTCTTT CASSATGSAEAFF
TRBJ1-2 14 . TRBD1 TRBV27 TGTGCCAGCAGTGCCTGGGACAGCCTCTATGGCTACACCTTC CASSAWDSLYGYTF
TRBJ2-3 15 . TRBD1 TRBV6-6 TGTGCCAGCTCCCGGGACAGGGTTTTCACAGATACGCAGTATTTT CASSRDRVFTDTQYF
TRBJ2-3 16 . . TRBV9 TGTGCCAGCAGCCCTGACGACTCTTCTAGCACAGATACGCAGTATTTT CASSPDDSSSTDTQYF
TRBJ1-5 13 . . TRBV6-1 TGTGCCAGCAGTGAAGCTCAGAATCAGCCCCAGCATTTT CASSEAQNQPQHF
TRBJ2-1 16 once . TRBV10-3 TGTGCCATCAGTGAGTCGTGGGGCCGAACTTACAATGAGCAGTTCTTC CAISESWGRTYNEQFF
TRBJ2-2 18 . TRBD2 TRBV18 TGTGCCAGCTCACCCCGAAACCTAGCGGGAGTGTCCACCGGGGAGCTGTTTTTT CASSPRNLAGVSTGELFF
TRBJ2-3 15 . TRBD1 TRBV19 TGTGCCAGTAGTATGAAGACAGGGGGGGGAGATACGCAGTATTTT CASSMKTGGGDTQYF
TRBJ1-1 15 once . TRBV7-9 TGTGCCAGCAGTCACGAAAGGCAGGGGCACACTGAAGCTTTCTTT CASSHERQGHTEAFF
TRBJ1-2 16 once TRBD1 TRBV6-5 TGTGCCAGCAGTTACTCGGACAGGGGGCAAAGCTATGGCTACACCTTC CASSYSDRGQSYGYTF
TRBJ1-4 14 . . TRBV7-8 TGTGCCAGCAGCTTAGGAACAGCGGCCTTAAAACTGTTTTTT CASSLGTAALKLFF
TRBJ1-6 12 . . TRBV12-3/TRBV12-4 TGTGCCAGCAGTTTATCCGGGTCACCCCTCCACTTT CASSLSGSPLHF
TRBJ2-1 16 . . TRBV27 TGTGCCAGCAGCCCGCCCAGGGGCCTCCCCTACAATGAGCAGTTCTTC CASSPPRGLPYNEQFF
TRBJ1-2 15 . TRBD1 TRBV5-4 TGTGCCAGCAAACTCCCGGGACAGGGTGTGGATGGCTACACCTTC CASKLPGQGVDGYTF
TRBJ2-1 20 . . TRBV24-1 TGTGCCACCCATTTTGACTCAAGGCTTATAGACTCCTCGGGGTACAATGAGCAGTTCTTC CATHFDSRLIDSSGYNEQFF
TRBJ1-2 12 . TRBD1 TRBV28 TGTGCCAGCAGTTTGTCAGGGGGTGGCTACACCTTC CASSLSGGGYTF
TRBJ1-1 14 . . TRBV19 TGTGCCAGTAGTGTAGGAGGGATGAACACTGAAGCTTTCTTT CASSVGGMNTEAFF
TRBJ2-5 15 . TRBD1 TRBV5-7 TGTGCCAGCAGCCGGAAACAGGGGGGAGAAGAGACCCAGTACTTC CASSRKQGGEETQYF
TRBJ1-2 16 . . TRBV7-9 TGTGCCAGCAGCCCCCCGGGGGGCTCCATAAACTATGGCTACACCTTC CASSPPGGSINYGYTF
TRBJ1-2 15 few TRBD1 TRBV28 TGTGCCAGCAGTCCCCCAGGGGGCCGGGTCTATGGCTACACCTTC CASSPPGGRVYGYTF
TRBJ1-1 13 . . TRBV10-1 TGCGCCAGCAGTGAACGGGGTGACACTCCAGCTTTCTTT CASSERGDTPAFF
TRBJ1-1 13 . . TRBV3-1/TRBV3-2 TGTGCCAGCAGCAGGGGGGGTTCTGCTGAAGCTTTCTTT CASSRGGSAEAFF
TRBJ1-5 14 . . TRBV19 TGTGCCAGTACCGGCCAGGTGGGCAATCAGCCCCAGCATTTT CASTGQVGNQPQHF
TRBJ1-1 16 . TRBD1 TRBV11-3 TGTGCCAGCAGCTTAGATGTGGGGACAGGGGCCGCTGAAGCTTTCTTT CASSLDVGTGAAEAFF
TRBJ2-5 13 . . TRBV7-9 TGTGCCAGCAGCTTAAGAACAGCGGGGACCCAGTACTTC CASSLRTAGTQYF
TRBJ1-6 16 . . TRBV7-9 TGTGCCAGCAGCCCTTTCGGGGGGGCCCGGAATTCACCCCTCCACTTT CASSPFGGARNSPLHF
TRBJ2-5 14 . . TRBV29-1 TGCAGCGCCGCCCCGGGGGAGTGGGGAGAGACCCAGTACTTC CSAAPGEWGETQYF
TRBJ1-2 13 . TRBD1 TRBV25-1 TGTGCCAGCAGTGATACAGGGGCGAGGGGCTACACCTTC CASSDTGARGYTF
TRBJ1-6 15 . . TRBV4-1 TGCGCCAGCAGCCAAGACCTCGGGGAGTATTCACCCCTCCACTTT CASSQDLGEYSPLHF
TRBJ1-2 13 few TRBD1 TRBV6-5 TGTGCCAGCATTTCGACAGGGGGAGCTGGCTACACCTTC CASISTGGAGYTF
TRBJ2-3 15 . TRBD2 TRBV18 TGTGCCAGCTCACCACGGAGCGGGGGACTAGATACGCAGTATTTT CASSPRSGGLDTQYF
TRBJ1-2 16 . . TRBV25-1 TGTGCCAGCAGTGACCCAACCACAGGAGGGGTCTATGGCTACACCTTC CASSDPTTGGVYGYTF
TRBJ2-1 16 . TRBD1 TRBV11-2 TGTGCCAGCAGCTTAACCGGACAGGGCACTTGGAATGAGCAGTTCTTC CASSLTGQGTWNEQFF
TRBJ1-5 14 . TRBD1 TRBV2 TGTGCCAGCTTCTCGGGACAGTTCAATCAGCCCCAGCATTTT CASFSGQFNQPQHF